Described below is a single T cell receptor (beta chain) sequence and its context. The antigen remains unidentified. This record belongs to a study of identifying expanded T cells in peripheral blood. Study results and caveats: Differentially abundant clones: approximately 1.3 between replicates, roughly 16 at about two weeks, approximately 19 at four. Across healthy donors, higher total template counts meant significantly greater approximately 2-week count variance.

During the collection period, no donor immune events like infections were recorded. This CDR3 region has 16 residues. The germline V gene has CDR1 LNHDA and CDR2 SQIVND (reference sequence). Trimming at V came to 8 bases and at J to 3 bases, leaving 11 bases not matched to a gene. Profiled with immunoSEQ multiplex PCR; TCRdb holds only in-frame clones, not every one. The sample lists around 94,000 clones, roughly 88% occurring once. The chain links TRBV19 to TRBJ2-3, with 10 bases aligning to TRBD2. Material: blood. The sequence was collected from a person between 18 and 69 years old in good health. The DNA of the CDR3 is TGTGCCAGTGAAGACCAGCGGGGGGGCCGGACAGATACGCAGTATTTT. As protein: CASEDQRGGRTDTQYF.